This TCR beta chain was retrieved from a study of shared clonotypes between healthy human individuals (dated by TCRdb to 2018 to 2021). Notes on the research overall: The cohort included a few men and a couple of women between 18 and 49 years of age. Different laboratories and diverse techniques were used to prepare libraries and sequence TCR repertoires, to increase sequencing depth and limit assay-specific biases. For each donor, CD4 naive and CD4 memory were each given three plates, CD8 naive was given two plates, and CD8 memory was given one plate. The study deeply sequenced blood TCR repertoires of about 5 healthy adults to estimate repertoire size and the extent of clonotype sharing between individuals. Between about 0.9 and 9 billion PBMCs per donor were obtained by leukapheresis. Findings and caveats that apply to the study as a whole: Because the study included a small number of donors, the genetic and exposure-history diversity represented was limited. Incomplete sequencing was indicated by rarefaction of sorted-subset datasets, despite the large sequencing depth. Around 5.4% of naive CD4, 3.5% of naive CD8, approximately 2% of memory CD4, and 0.4% of memory CD8 clonotypes were shared across several donors. Only blood was sampled, and tissue TCR repertoires likely differ from those in blood. Naive subsets generally had larger estimated clonotype richness than memory subsets did. Higher generation probabilities were observed for clonotypes shared by all four sorted-subset donors than for non-shared clonotypes. Pairwise subsampling indicated that sequencing depth was expected to affect the degree of clonotype sharing among donors.

This clone was recorded once. Its antigen has not been determined. No clone much larger than this one lies a single base away; base qualities are absent. Using the deep immunoSEQ assay, multiplex PCR amplified TCR CDR3 regions from genomic DNA. Extracted genomic DNA from each cell subset was spread evenly across all wells of several immunoSEQ 96-well plates, with each plate serving as a replicate. For sorted subsets, 200 to 250 ng of genomic DNA, equivalent to 25,000 to 35,000 T cell genomes, went into each replicate PCR. Purified libraries were measured with a Qubit 3.0 fluorometer, size-checked on a Bioanalyzer 2100, and measured again with the KAPA Library Quantification kit. Each immunoSEQ 96-well plate was sequenced on its own single-read 150-cycle Illumina NextSeq 550 flow cell. On the authors' methods: Because only junctional sequences without quality scores were contained in the immunoSEQ output, filtering matching that applied to full-length reads could not be performed. Sequences were annotated with PyIR, a Python wrapper for IgBLAST v1.9, using IMGT germline references to assign V/J genes and CDR3. Reads were filtered out if the reads had weak V/J assignments (E-value above 1e-6), no CDR3, stop codons, out-of-frame junctions, or ambiguous translated residues. A V3J clonotype was defined by an identical inferred V gene, J gene, and CDR3 amino acid sequence. Percentage overlap between repertoires was computed as shared unique clonotypes divided by the size of the smaller repertoire. Repertoire richness was assessed with RTK rarefaction, the Chao1 estimator, and Recon v2.1 estimates of unobserved clonotypes. Generation probabilities for all TCRbeta clonotypes obtained by the gDNA method from a handful of donors were computed using OLGA. Entries here come from immuneACCESS through TCRdb and include only in-frame sequences with V and J called. Some clones fail to appear in such tables; in the studies checked, an unresolved V gene covers under half of the shortfall, and the cause of the remainder is unknown. D and trimming were read from the DNA, whereas the V and J calls and clone size are those reported in that table. Counted in this sample were about 700,000 clones; approximately 79% of them appeared once. 1.5% to 2% of the sample is held by the ten biggest clonotypes.

Healthy HIV-negative adults with no recently reported acute infections or vaccinations were included as donors. Every donor was a Caucasian adult residing in Nashville, Tennessee, USA. Magnetic negative selection was used to enrich CD4+ T cells, after which naive cells were positively selected on CD45RA and the negative fraction became the memory subset. Blood was obtained by leukapheresis, after which PBMCs were separated by Ficoll-Histopaque density gradient centrifugation and cryopreserved in liquid nitrogen vapor phase. Analytical flow cytometry was used to check the purity and quantity of every magnetically sorted T cell population. Genomic DNA was isolated from every sorted fraction and measured by UV absorbance on a Nanodrop 2000c. The sample was memory CD4+ T cells sorted from blood. This specimen's cell subset or site label, per the study, means: CD45RA-negative fraction. This TCR derives from a woman in her 30s in good health.

The DNA reads TGCGCCACCTCCTCGACAGACCCCTACGAGCAGTACTTC. The resulting protein is CATSSTDPYEQYF. Recombination linked TRBV10-1 to TRBJ2-7, with TRBD1 as a weak D call on 5 bases. Deletion took 10 bases off V and 2 bases off J, with a span of 15 bases between the germline ends. The germline V gene (reference sequence) gives CDR1 as WNHNN and CDR2 as SYGVQD. Taken from cysteine to phenylalanine, the CDR3 has 13 residues. Here the CDR3 DNA is all that survives: 39 bases in frame from base 1.